This paragraph covers one TCR beta chain sequence. The antigen is undetermined. Timing groups of about 4 and about 12 weeks for second doses were pooled. The data are from a study of T cell responses to AZD1222 COVID-19 vaccine. TCRdb's table, derived via immunoSEQ multiplex PCR, lists solely in-frame clones and lacks some. The data hold approximately 100,000 clones, with roughly 86% observed a single time. Study observations and caveats: Breadth and depth of Spike-specific TCRs rose after two AZD1222 doses. Clonal diversity was possibly underestimated, and the donors were mostly white British, with more females. At baseline, just a handful of AZD1222 recipients tested seropositive.

Trimming removed 0 bases from V and 7 bases from J; junction bases left unmatched: 10. The CDR3 sequence is 17 residues long. Germline V CDR1 and CDR2: LNHNV, YYDKDF (reference sequence). This chain uses TRBV15 with TRBJ2-1, with 9 bases identical to TRBD2. The origin of this receptor is an adult who received the AZD1222 COVID-19 vaccine. Sample: peripheral blood, taken 28 days after the second AZD1222 dose. The CDR3 DNA follows: TGTGCCACCAGCAGAGATTATGGACTAGCGACGGGGAATGAGCAGTTCTTC. This gives the protein CATSRDYGLATGNEQFF.